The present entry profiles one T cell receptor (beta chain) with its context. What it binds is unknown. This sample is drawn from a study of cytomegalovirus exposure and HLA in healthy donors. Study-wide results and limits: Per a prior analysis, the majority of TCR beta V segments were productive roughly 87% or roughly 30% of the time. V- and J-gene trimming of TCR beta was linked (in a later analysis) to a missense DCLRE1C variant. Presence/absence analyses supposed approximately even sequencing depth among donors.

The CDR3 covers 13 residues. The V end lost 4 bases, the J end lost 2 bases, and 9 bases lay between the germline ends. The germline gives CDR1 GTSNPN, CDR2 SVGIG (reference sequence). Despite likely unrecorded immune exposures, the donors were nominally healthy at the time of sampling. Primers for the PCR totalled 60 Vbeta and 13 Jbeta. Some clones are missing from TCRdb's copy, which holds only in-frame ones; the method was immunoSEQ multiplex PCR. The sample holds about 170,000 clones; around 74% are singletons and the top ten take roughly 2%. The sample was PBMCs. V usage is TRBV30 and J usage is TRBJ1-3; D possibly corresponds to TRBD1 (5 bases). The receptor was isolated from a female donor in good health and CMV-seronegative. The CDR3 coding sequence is TGTGCCTGGACAGGGAAGGCTGGAAACACCATATATTTT. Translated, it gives CAWTGKAGNTIYF.